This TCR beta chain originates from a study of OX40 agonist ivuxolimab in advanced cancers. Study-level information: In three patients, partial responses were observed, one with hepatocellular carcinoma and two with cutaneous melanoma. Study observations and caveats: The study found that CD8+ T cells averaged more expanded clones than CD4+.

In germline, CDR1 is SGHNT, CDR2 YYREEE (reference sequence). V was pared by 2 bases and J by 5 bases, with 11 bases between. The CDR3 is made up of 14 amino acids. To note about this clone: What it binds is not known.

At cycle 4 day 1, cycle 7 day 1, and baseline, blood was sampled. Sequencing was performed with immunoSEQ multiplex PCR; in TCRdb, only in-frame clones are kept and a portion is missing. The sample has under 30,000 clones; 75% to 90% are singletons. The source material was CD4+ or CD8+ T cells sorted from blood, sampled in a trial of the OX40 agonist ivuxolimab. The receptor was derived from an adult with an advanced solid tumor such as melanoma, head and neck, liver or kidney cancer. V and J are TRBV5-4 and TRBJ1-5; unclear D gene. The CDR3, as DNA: TGTGCCAGCAGCTTTCACGGGTTCGATCAGCCCCAGCATTTT. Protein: CASSFHGFDQPQHF.